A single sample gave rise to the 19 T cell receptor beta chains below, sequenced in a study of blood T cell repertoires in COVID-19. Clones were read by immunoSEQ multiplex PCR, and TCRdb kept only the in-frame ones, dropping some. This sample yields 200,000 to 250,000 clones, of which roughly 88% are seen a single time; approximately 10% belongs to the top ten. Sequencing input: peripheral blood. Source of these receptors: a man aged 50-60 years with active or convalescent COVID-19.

Here the CDR3 reads CASSIPGRNTEAFF. CDR3 nucleotide sequence: TGTGCCAGTAGTATTCCAGGAAGGAACACTGAAGCTTTCTTT. The gene calls are TRBV19 and TRBJ1-1; D gene unclear. Trimming took 3 bases from V and 1 from J, leaving 9 bases between them. CDR1 LNHDA and CDR2 SQIVND come from the germline V gene (reference sequence). This CDR3 has 14 amino acids.

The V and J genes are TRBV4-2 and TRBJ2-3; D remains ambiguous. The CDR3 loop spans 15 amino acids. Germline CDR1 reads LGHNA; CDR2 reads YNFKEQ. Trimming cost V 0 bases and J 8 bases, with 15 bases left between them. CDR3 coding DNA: TGTGCCAGCAGCCAAGATGATGGAGACCGCGCTACGCAGTATTTT. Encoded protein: CASSQDDGDRATQYF.

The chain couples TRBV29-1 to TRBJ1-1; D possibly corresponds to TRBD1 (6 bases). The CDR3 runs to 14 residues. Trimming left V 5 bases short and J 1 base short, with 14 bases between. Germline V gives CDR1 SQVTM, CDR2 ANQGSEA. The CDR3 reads CSVRTGNSNTEAFF. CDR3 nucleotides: TGCAGCGTTAGAACAGGGAATTCGAACACTGAAGCTTTCTTT.

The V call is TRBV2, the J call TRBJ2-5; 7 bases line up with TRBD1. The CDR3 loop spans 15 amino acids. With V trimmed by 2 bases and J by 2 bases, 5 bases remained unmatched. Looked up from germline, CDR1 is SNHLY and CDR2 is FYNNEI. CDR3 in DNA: TGTGCCAGCAGTGAAATGGGACAGCGGCAAGAGACCCAGTACTTC. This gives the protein CASSEMGQRQETQYF.

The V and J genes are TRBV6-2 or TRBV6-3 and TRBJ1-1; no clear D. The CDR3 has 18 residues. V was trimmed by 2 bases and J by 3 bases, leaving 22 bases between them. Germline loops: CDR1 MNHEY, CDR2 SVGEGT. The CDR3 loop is CASSYRGPAASLDTEAFF. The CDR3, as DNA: TGTGCCAGCAGTTACAGAGGGCCAGCCGCTTCATTGGACACTGAAGCTTTCTTT.

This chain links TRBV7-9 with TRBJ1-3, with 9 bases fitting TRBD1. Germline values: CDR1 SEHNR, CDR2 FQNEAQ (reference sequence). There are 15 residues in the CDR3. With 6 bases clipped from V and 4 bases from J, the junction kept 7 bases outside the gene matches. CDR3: CASRHTGQGGNTIYF. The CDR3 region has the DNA TGTGCCAGCAGGCATACGGGACAGGGAGGAAACACCATATATTTT.

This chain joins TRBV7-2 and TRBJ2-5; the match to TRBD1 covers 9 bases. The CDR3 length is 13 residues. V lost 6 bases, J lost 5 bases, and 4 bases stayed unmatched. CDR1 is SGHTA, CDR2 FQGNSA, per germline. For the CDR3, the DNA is TGTGCCAGCAGGCCGACAGGGGGGGAGACCCAGTACTTC. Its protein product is CASRPTGGETQYF.

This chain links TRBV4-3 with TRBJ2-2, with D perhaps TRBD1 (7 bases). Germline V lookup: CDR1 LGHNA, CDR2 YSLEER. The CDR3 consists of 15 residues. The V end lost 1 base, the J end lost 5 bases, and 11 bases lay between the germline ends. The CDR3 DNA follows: TGCGCCAGCAGCCAAGGCAGGGGGGTGACCGGGGAGCTGTTTTTT. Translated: CASSQGRGVTGELFF.

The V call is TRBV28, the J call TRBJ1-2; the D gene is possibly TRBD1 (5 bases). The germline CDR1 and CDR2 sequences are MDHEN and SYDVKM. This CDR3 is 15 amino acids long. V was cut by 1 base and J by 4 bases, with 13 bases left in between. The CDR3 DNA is TGTGCCAGCAGTTTATCGTGGGGCGCAGGCTATGGCTACACCTTC. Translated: CASSLSWGAGYGYTF.

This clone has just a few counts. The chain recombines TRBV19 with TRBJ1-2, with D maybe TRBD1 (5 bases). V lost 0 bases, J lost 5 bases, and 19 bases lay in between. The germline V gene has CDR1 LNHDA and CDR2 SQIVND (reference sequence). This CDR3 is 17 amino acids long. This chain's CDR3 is CASSIDAGTDVLYGYTF. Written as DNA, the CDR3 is TGTGCCAGTAGTATAGATGCCGGGACTGATGTCTTGTATGGCTACACCTTC.

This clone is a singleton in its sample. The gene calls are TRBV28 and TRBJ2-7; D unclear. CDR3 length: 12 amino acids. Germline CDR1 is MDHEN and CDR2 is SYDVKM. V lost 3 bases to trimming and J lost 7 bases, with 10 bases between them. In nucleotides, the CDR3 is TGTGCCAGCAGTTTGGGCAGTCGAGAGCAGTACGTC. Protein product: CASSLGSREQYV.

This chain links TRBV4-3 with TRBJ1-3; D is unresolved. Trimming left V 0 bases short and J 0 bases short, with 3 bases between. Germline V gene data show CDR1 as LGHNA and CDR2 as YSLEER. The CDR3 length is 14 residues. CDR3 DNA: TGCGCCAGCAGCCAAGACTACTCTGGAAACACCATATATTTT. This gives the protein CASSQDYSGNTIYF.

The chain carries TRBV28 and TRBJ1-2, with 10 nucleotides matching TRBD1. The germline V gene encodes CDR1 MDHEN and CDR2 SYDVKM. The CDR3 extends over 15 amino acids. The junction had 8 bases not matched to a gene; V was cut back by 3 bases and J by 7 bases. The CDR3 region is CASSFWRQGARGYTF. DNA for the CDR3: TGTGCCAGCAGTTTTTGGAGACAGGGGGCGCGTGGCTACACCTTC.

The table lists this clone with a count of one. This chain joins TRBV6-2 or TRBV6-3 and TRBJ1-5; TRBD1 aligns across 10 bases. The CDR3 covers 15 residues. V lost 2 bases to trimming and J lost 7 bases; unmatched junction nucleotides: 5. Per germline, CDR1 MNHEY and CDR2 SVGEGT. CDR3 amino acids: CASSYGDRGWQPQHF. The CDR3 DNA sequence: TGTGCCAGCAGTTACGGGGACAGGGGATGGCAGCCCCAGCATTTT.

CDR3: CASSFGGMDTGELFF. CDR3 DNA: TGCGCCAGCAGCTTTGGGGGGATGGACACCGGGGAGCTGTTTTTT. The J gene is TRBJ2-2, the V gene TRBV5-1, with D possibly being TRBD2 (6 bases). V was shortened by 2 bases and J by 3 bases, with 11 bases between the two germline ends. The CDR3 loop spans 15 amino acids. The germline V gene has CDR1 SGHRS and CDR2 YFSETQ.

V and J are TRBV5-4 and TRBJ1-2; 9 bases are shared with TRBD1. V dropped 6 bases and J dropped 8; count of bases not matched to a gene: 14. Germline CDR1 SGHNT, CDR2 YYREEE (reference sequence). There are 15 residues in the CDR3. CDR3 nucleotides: TGTGCCAGCACTCTCGGGGACAGGGATCCCCCAGGCTACACCTTC. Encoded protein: CASTLGDRDPPGYTF. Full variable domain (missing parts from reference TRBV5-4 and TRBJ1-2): ETGVTQSPTHLIKTRGQQVTLRCSSQSGHNTVSWYQQALGQGPQFIFQYYREEENGRGNFPPRFSGLQFPNYSSELNVNALELDDSALYLCASTLGDRDPPGYTFGSGTRLTVV.

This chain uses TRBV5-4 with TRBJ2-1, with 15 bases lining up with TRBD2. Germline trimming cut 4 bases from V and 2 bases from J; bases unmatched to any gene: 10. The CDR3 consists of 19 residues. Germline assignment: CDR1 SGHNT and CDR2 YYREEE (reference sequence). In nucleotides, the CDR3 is TGTGCCAGCAGCAGAAGGACTAGCGGGGGGGTACCGACCTACAATGAGCAGTTCTTC. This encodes CASSRRTSGGVPTYNEQFF.

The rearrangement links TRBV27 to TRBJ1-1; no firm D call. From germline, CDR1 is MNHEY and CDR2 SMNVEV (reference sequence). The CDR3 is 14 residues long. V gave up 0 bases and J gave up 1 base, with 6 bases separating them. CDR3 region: CASSLSAGNTEAFF. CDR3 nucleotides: TGTGCCAGCAGTTTATCAGCCGGGAACACTGAAGCTTTCTTT.

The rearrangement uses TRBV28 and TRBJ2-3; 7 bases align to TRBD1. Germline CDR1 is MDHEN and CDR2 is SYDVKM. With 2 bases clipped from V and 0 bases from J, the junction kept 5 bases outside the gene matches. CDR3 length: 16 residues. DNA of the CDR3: TGTGCCAGCAGTTTAGGGACAGCTACTAGCACAGATACGCAGTATTTT. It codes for CASSLGTATSTDTQYF.